This note documents a single TCR beta chain sequence. This sample was included in a study of blood T cell repertoires in COVID-19. The table came from immunoSEQ multiplex PCR; TCRdb's copy has only in-frame clones and leaves some out. The sample includes 310,000 or so clones, around 87% of them seen just once. Sequencing was done on a sample of peripheral blood. This clonotype originated in a man aged 65 to 79 with acute or convalescent COVID-19.

The CDR3 DNA reads as TGTGCCAGCAGCCGACAGGTTTCGGTGGCAAGCACAGATACGCAGTATTTT. It specifies CASSRQVSVASTDTQYF. The chain uses TRBV5-4 and TRBJ2-3; a possible D gene is TRBD1 (6 bases). V shed 4 bases and J shed 0 bases, with 18 bases lying between them. Looked up from germline, CDR1 is SGHNT and CDR2 is YYREEE (reference sequence). The CDR3 loop spans 17 amino acids.